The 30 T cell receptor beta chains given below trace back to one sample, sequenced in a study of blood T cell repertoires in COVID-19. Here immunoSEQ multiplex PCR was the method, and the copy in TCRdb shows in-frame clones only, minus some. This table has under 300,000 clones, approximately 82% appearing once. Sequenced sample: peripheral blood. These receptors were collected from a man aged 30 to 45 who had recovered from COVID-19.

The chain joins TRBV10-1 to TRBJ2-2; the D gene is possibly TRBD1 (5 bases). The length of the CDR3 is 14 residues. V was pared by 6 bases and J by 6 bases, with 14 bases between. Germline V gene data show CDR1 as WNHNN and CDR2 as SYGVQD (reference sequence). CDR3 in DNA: TGCGCCAGCAGCGGACATCAGGGCGCCGGGGAGCTGTTTTTT. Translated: CASSGHQGAGELFF.

The CDR3 coding sequence is TGTGCCAGCAGCCAGGACATGAACACTGAAGCTTTCTTT. Its protein product is CASSQDMNTEAFF. The chain is built from TRBV3-1 (or the pseudogene TRBV3-2) and TRBJ1-1; TRBD1 might be the D (5 bases). Trimming removed 3 bases from V and 0 bases from J, with 5 bases in between. The CDR3 sequence is 13 residues long. CDR1 LGHDT and CDR2 YNNKEL come from the germline V gene (reference sequence).

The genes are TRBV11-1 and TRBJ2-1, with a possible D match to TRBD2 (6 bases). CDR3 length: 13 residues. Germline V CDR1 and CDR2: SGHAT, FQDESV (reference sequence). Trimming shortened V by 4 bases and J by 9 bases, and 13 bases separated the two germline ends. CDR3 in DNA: TGTGCCAGCAGCTCCCCCTACGGGAGTGAGCAGTTCTTC. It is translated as CASSSPYGSEQFF.

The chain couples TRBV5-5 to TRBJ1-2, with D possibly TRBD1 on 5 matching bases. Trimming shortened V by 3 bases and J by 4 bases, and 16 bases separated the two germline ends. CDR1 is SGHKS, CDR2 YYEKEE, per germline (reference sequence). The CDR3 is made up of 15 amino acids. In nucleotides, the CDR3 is TGTGCCAGCAGCTCACACAGCGGGGGGATCTATGGCTACACCTTC. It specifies CASSSHSGGIYGYTF.

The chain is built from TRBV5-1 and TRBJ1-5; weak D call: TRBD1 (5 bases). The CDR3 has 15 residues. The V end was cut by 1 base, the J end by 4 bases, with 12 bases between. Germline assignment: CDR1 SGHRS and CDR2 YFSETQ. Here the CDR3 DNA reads TGCGCCAGCAGCTTGTATGGCGGGGGGAATCAGCCCCAGCATTTT. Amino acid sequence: CASSLYGGGNQPQHF. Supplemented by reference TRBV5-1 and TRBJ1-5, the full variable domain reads KAGVTQTPRYLIKTRGQQVTLSCSPISGHRSVSWYQQTPGQGLQFLFEYFSETQRNKGNFPGRFSGRQFSNSRSEMNVSTLELGDSALYLCASSLYGGGNQPQHFGDGTRLSIL.

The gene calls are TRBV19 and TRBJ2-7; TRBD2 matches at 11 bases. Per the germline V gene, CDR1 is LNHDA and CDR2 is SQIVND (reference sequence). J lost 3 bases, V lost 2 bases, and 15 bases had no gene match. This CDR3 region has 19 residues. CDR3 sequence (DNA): TGTGCCAGTAGTATACTAGGACAGGCCGGGACTAGCGGTGGCTACGAGCAGTACTTC. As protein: CASSILGQAGTSGGYEQYF.

CDR3 DNA: TGTGCCAGCAGTTACGGCAGGTTGAATTACGAGCAGTACTTC. This translates into CASSYGRLNYEQYF. The chain is built from TRBV6-5 and TRBJ2-7; no reliable D call. This CDR3 comprises 14 residues. The germline V gene has CDR1 MNHEY and CDR2 SVGAGI. Trimming took off 2 bases at V and 4 bases at J, with 12 bases between the two ends.

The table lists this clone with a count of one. CDR3 in amino acids: CASSTKLYGYTF. DNA for the CDR3: TGTGCCAGCTCAACCAAGCTCTATGGCTACACCTTC. V usage is TRBV18 and J usage is TRBJ1-2; no firm D call. This CDR3 spans 12 amino acids. V was pared by 5 bases and J by 4 bases, with 8 bases between. Germline values: CDR1 KGHSH, CDR2 LQKENI.

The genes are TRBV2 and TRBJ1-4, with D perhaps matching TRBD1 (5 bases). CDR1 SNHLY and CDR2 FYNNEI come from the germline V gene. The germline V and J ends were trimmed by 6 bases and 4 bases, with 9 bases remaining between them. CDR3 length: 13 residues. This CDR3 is CASSRQSNEKLFF. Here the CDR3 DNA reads TGTGCCAGCAGCAGACAGAGTAATGAAAAACTGTTTTTT.

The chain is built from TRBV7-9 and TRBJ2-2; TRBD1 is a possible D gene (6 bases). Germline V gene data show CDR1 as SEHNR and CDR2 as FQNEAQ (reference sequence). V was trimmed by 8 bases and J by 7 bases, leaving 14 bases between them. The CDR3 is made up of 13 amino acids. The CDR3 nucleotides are TGTGCCAGCGGGGGCGGTTTTATCGGGGAGCTGTTTTTT. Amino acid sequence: CASGGGFIGELFF.

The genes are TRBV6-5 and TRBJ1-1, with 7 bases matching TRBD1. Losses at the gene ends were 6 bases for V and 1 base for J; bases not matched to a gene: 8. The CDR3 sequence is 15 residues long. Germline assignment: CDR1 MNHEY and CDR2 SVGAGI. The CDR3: CASRAGQGGNTEAFF. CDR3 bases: TGTGCCAGCAGGGCGGGGCAGGGGGGGAACACTGAAGCTTTCTTT.

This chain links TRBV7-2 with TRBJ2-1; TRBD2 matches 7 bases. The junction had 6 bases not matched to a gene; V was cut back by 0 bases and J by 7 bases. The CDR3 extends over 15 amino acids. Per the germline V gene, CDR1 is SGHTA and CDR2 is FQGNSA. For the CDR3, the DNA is TGTGCCAGCAGCTTAGCGCAATTGGGAGGGAATGAGCAGTTCTTC. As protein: CASSLAQLGGNEQFF. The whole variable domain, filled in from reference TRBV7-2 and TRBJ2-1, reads GAGVSQSPSNKVTEKGKDVELRCDPISGHTALYWYRQSLGQGLEFLIYFQGNSAPDKSGLPSDRFSAERTGGSVSTLTIQRTQQEDSAVYLCASSLAQLGGNEQFFGPGTRLTVL.

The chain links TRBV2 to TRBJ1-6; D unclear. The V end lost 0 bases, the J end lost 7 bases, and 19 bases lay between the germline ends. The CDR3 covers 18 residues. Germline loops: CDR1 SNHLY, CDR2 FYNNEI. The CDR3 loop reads CASSEALRIGLRNSPLHF. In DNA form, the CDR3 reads TGTGCCAGCAGTGAAGCGCTACGGATCGGACTACGAAATTCACCCCTCCACTTT.

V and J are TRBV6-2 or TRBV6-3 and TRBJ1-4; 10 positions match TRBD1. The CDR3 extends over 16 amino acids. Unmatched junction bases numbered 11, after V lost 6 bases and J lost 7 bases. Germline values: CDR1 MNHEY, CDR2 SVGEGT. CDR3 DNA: TGTGCCAGCAGCTTCGGCGGGGACAGGGGTAGTGAAAAACTGTTTTTT. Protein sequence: CASSFGGDRGSEKLFF.

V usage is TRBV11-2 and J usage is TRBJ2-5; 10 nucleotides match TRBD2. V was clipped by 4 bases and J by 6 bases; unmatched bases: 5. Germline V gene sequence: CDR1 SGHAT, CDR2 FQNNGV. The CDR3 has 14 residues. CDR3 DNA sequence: TGTGCCAGCAGCTCGACTAGCGGGTTCCAGACCCAGTACTTC. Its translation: CASSSTSGFQTQYF.

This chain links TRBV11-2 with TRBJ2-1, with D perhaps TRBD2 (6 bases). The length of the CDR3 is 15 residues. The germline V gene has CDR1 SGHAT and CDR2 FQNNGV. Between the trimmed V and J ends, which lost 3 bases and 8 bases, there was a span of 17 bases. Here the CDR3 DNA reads TGTGCCAGCAGCTTGTCCGGGCGGGGAATGGATGAGCAGTTCTTC. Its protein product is CASSLSGRGMDEQFF. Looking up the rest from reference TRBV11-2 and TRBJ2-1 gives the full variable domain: EAGVAQSPRYKIIEKRQSVAFWCNPISGHATLYWYQQILGQGPKLLIQFQNNGVVDDSQLPKDRFSAERLKGVDSTLKIQPAKLEDSAVYLCASSLSGRGMDEQFFGPGTRLTVL.

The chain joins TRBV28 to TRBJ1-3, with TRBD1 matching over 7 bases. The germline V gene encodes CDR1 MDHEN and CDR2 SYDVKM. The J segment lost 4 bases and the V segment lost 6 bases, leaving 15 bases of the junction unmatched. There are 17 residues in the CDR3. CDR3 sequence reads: CASSPQSLQGHGNTIYF. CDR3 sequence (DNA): TGTGCCAGCAGCCCGCAAAGCCTACAGGGGCACGGAAACACCATATATTTT.

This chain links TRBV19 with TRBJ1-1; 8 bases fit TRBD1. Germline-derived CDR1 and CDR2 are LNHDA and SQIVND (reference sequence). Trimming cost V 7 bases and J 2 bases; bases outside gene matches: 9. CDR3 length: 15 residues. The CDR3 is CASIQETGVNTEAFF. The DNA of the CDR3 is TGTGCCAGTATCCAGGAGACAGGGGTAAACACTGAAGCTTTCTTT.

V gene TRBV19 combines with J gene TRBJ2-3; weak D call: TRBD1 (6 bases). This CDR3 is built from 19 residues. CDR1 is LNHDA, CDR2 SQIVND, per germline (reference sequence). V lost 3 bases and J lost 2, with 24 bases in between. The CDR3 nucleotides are TGTGCCAGTAGTATCACGACAGGCCAAGCTTTCGGGAACACAGATACGCAGTATTTT. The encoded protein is CASSITTGQAFGNTDTQYF.

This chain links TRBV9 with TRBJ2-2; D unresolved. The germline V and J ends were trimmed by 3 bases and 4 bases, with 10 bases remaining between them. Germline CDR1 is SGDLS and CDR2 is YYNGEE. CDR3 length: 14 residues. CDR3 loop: CASSAIKATGELFF. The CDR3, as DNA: TGTGCCAGCAGCGCCATTAAAGCCACCGGGGAGCTGTTTTTT.

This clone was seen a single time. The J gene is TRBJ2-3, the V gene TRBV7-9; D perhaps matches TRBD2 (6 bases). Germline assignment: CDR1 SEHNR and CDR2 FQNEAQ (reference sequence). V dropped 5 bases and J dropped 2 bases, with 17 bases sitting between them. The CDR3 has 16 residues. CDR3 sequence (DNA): TGTGCCAGCAGCCCCCAAAGGGGACTTCACACAGATACGCAGTATTTT. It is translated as CASSPQRGLHTDTQYF.

The CDR3 region has the DNA TGTGCCAGCAGCCAGCAACTAGCGGCCGGGGAGCTGTTTTTT. Protein sequence: CASSQQLAAGELFF. The chain combines TRBV14 with TRBJ2-2; 8 bases match TRBD2. V was clipped by 3 bases and J by 6 bases; unmatched bases: 3. Germline V gene lookup returns CDR1 SGHDN and CDR2 FVKESK. This CDR3 is 14 amino acids long.

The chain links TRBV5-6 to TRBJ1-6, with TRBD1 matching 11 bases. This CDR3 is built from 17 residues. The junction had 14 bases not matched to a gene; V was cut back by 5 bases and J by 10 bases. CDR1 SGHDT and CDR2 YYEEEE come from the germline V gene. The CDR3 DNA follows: TGTGCCAGCAGACCCAGCAACCGGGACAGGGGGTGGTCACCCCTCCACTTT. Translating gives CASRPSNRDRGWSPLHF.

The CDR3 region is CATTQIAGGYNEQFF. As DNA, the CDR3 is TGTGCCACCACCCAGATAGCGGGGGGCTACAATGAGCAGTTCTTC. The chain couples TRBV15 to TRBJ2-1; 10 bases agree with TRBD2. V lost 7 bases to trimming and J lost 3 bases; unmatched junction nucleotides: 6. The CDR3 covers 15 residues. CDR1 is LNHNV and CDR2 is YYDKDF in the germline V gene (reference sequence).

CDR3 sequence reads: CASSLDRADSYEQYF. CDR3 bases: TGTGCCAGCAGCCTGGACAGGGCCGACTCCTACGAGCAGTACTTC. The V gene is TRBV5-5, the J gene TRBJ2-7, with 8 bases aligning to TRBD1. CDR3 size: 15 residues. The germline V gene encodes CDR1 SGHKS and CDR2 YYEKEE (reference sequence). Trimming cost V 4 bases and J 0 bases; bases outside gene matches: 6.

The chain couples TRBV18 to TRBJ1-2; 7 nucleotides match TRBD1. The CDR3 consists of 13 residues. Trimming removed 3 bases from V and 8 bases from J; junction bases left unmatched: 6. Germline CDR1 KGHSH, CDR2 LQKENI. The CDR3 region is CASSPPDREGYTF. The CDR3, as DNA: TGTGCCAGCTCACCCCCCGACAGGGAGGGCTACACCTTC.

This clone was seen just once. The CDR3 nucleotides read TGTGCCAGCAGTGGCCTTACCGGGGGGGCCCGGGGATCCGGGGAGCTGTTTTTT. It translates to CASSGLTGGARGSGELFF. The V gene is TRBV6-1, the J gene TRBJ2-2; 8 bases align to TRBD2. J gave up 6 bases and V 4 bases, and 16 bases lay outside the gene matches. This CDR3 spans 18 amino acids. CDR1 is MNHNS and CDR2 is SASEGT in the germline V gene.

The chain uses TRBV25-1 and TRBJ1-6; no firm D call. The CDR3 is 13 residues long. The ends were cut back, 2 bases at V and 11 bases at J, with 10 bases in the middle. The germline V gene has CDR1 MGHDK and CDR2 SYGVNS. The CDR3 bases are TGTGCCAGCAGTGAAGAGGGCCACACACCCCTCCACTTT. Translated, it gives CASSEEGHTPLHF. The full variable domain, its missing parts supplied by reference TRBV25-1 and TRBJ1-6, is EADIYQTPRYLVIGTGKKITLECSQTMGHDKMYWYQQDPGMELHLIHYSYGVNSTEKGDLSSESTVSRIRTEHFPLTLESARPSHTSQYLCASSEEGHTPLHFGNGTRLTVT.

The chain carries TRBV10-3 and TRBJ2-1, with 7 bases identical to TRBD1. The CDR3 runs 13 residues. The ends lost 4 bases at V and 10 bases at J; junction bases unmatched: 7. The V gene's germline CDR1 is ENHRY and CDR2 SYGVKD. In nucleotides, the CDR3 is TGTGCCATCAGTGTAGAACAGGGGCAGGAGCAGTTCTTC. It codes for CAISVEQGQEQFF.

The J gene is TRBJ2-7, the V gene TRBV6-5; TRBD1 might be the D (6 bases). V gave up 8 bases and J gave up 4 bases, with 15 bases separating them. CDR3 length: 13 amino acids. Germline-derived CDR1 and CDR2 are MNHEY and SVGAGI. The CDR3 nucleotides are TGTGCCAGCGGAACCCGGGACAAATACGAGCAGTACGTC. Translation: CASGTRDKYEQYV.